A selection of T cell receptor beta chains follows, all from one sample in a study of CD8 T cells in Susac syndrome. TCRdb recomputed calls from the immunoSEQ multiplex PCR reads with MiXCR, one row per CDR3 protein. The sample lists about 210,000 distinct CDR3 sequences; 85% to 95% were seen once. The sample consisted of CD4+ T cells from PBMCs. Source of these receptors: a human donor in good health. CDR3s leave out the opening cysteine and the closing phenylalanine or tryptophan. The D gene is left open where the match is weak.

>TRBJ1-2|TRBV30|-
ALTGGVFGGYT
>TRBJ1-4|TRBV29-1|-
SVETDNEKLF
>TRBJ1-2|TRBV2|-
ASRVGPYGYT
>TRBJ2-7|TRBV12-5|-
ASGLALTSPAYEQY
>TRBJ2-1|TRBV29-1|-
SGTPTYNEQF
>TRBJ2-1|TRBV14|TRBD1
ASSQDKQGSSYNEQF
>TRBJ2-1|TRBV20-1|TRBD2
SAKGLAGPNEQF
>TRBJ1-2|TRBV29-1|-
SVAHPGYT
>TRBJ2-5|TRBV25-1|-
ASSEGLRQETQY
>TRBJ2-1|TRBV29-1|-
SVEDSGGGPSYNEQF
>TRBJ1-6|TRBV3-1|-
ASSQDHSPLH
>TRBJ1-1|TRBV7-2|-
ASSSTQKNTEAF
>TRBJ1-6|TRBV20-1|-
SASDTGTARSPLH
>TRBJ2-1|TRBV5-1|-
ASSPDLGYNEQF
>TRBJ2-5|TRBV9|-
ASSGVREIGVTQY
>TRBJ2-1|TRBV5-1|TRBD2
ASSTGTSGWSSYNEQF
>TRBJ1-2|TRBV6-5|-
ASSYRVDSPGGYT
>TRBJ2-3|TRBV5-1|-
ASSSADSTDTQY
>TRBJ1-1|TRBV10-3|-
AIRVRGTDTEAF
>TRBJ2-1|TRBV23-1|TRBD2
ASTLAGAGNEQF
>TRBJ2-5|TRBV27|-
ASARRNQETQY
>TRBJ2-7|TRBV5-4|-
ASSPRGGTYEQY
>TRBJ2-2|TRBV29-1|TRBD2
SVRTSTGELF
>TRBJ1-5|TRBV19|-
ASSRGSNQPQH
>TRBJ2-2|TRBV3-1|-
ASSQDFGELF
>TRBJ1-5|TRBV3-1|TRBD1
ASSLSGGQSLNQPQH
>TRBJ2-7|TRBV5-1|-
ASRWGAAYEQY
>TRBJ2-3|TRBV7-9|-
ASSPWGADTDTQY
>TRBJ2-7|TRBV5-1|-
ASRTGSSSYEQY
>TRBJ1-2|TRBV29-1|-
SVVEGFGYT
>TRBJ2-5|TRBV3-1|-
ASSQPAQRQETQY